Below are 14 T cell receptor beta chains sequenced from a single sample in a study of beta chain features in type 1 diabetes. Study-level findings and limits: Among all four CD4+ subsets, Type 1 diabetes patients had TCRB CDR3s that were moderately but significantly shorter.

The isolated RNA, all of it, was reverse transcribed, so expressed TCRB transcripts were what got sequenced. Assay used: immunoSEQ multiplex PCR; TCRdb lists only in-frame clones, some missing. This table holds hundreds of thousands of clones, approximately 10% found once. The antigens of these receptors remain unknown. The sample consisted of naive CD4+ T cells from blood. These receptors all come from a man between 25 and 39 years old with type 1 diabetes.

In its sample, this clone was seen a few times. The chain links TRBV7-9 to TRBJ2-5; D not resolved. Trimming shortened V by 0 bases and J by 5 bases, and 13 bases separated the two germline ends. This CDR3 comprises 15 residues. Germline CDR1 is SEHNR and CDR2 is FQNEAQ (reference sequence). CDR3 DNA sequence: TGTGCCAGCAGCTTAGCGCTGACCGCGCGGGAGACCCAGTACTTC. Protein product: CASSLALTARETQYF.

This clone has only a few counts. The V call is TRBV7-2, the J call TRBJ2-1; possibly TRBD1 for D (5 bases). Trimming left V 4 bases short and J 2 bases short, with 12 bases between. This CDR3 region has 15 residues. Germline-derived CDR1 and CDR2 are SGHTA and FQGNSA. The CDR3 DNA reads TGTGCCAGCAGCTCACAGGTTCTCCCCTACAATGAGCAGTTCTTC. Protein: CASSSQVLPYNEQFF.

The chain couples TRBV7-8 to TRBJ2-3, with 8 nucleotides matching TRBD2. The CDR3 runs 18 residues. Looked up from germline, CDR1 is SGHVS and CDR2 is FQNEAQ. Trimming removed 6 bases from V and 8 bases from J; junction bases left unmatched: 22. In nucleotides, the CDR3 is TGTGCCAGCAGGCTAACTAGGTTGGACGGGGGGGCCGGAGCTACGCAGTATTTT. It codes for CASRLTRLDGGAGATQYF.

The sample holds a few counts of this clone. The same CDR3 is also encoded by other DNA sequences in this sample. The chain couples TRBV7-9 to TRBJ2-2, with a tentative D call TRBD2 (7 bases). The CDR3 has 15 residues. Germline CDR1 SEHNR, CDR2 FQNEAQ (reference sequence). V lost 5 bases and J lost 5, with 15 bases in between. In DNA form, the CDR3 reads TGTGCCAGCAGCCCCCCCGGGGGGCGGACCGGGGAGCTGTTTTTT. Protein product: CASSPPGGRTGELFF.

This chain uses TRBV29-1 with TRBJ1-6; TRBD1 matches 9 bases. The CDR3 contains 17 residues. Germline V gene lookup returns CDR1 SQVTM and CDR2 ANQGSEA. V was pared by 0 bases and J by 8 bases, with 11 bases of the junction left unmatched. The CDR3 coding sequence is TGCAGCGTTGAAGATCAGCCGCAAGGACAGGGGTATTCACCCCTCCACTTT. Residues: CSVEDQPQGQGYSPLHF.

The chain couples TRBV5-6 to TRBJ2-1; maybe TRBD2 (5 bases). V lost 2 bases and J 9 bases, leaving 12 bases between the germline ends. The CDR3 extends over 13 amino acids. The germline CDR1 and CDR2 sequences are SGHDT and YYEEEE. CDR3 region: CASSFGGWGEQFF. CDR3 coding DNA: TGTGCCAGCAGCTTCGGAGGTTGGGGTGAGCAGTTCTTC.

A few counts support this clone. Other DNA sequences of this sample code for an identical CDR3. The genes are TRBV6-5 and TRBJ1-1; D is perhaps TRBD1 (5 bases). Germline CDR1 is MNHEY and CDR2 is SVGAGI. The CDR3 is 13 amino acids. The V and J ends lost 0 bases and 5 bases respectively, with 7 bases between them. As DNA, the CDR3 is TGTGCCAGCAGTTACTCCACAGGAACTGAAGCTTTCTTT. Translation gives CASSYSTGTEAFF.

A few counts support this clone. Here the CDR3 reads CASSRMWDRGRGANVLTF. CDR3 in DNA: TGTGCCAGCAGCAGAATGTGGGACAGGGGGCGTGGGGCCAACGTCCTGACTTTC. The genes are TRBV28 and TRBJ2-6; 12 nucleotides line up with TRBD1. Germline V gene lookup returns CDR1 MDHEN and CDR2 SYDVKM. V lost 6 bases to trimming and J lost 3 bases; unmatched junction nucleotides: 9. The CDR3 runs to 18 residues.

This clone was counted between two and nine times. The rearrangement links TRBV9 to TRBJ1-6; 12 nucleotides align to TRBD1. V gave up 2 bases and J gave up 9 bases; unmatched junction bases: 6. The CDR3 has 16 residues. Germline V gives CDR1 SGDLS, CDR2 YYNGEE. Here the CDR3 DNA reads TGTGCCAGCAGCGTTAATCCGGGACAGGGGGCTTCACCCCTCCACTTT. Its translation is CASSVNPGQGASPLHF.

This clone was counted only a few times. This rearrangement joins TRBV11-2 to TRBJ2-7, with 11 bases aligning to TRBD1. Germline CDR1 is SGHAT and CDR2 is FQNNGV. CDR3 length equals 13 residues. Losses at the gene ends were 4 bases for V and 7 bases for J; bases not matched to a gene: 3. CDR3 nucleotides: TGTGCCAGCAGCTCGGGACAGGGGGGGGAGCAGTACTTC. Amino acid sequence: CASSSGQGGEQYF.

The rearrangement uses TRBV5-1 and TRBJ2-1; TRBD2 matches at 10 bases. V shed 4 bases and J 7 bases; nucleotides not matched to a gene: 8. Germline CDR1 reads SGHRS; CDR2 reads YFSETQ. The CDR3 length is 15 residues. The CDR3 loop reads CASSPVGTSVNEQFF. DNA of the CDR3: TGCGCCAGCAGCCCCGTCGGGACTAGCGTAAATGAGCAGTTCTTC.

The chain has TRBV18 and TRBJ2-1; D is ambiguous. V gave up 0 bases and J gave up 0 bases, with 9 bases separating them. CDR3 size: 16 residues. Germline loops: CDR1 KGHSH, CDR2 LQKENI. The CDR3 loop is CASSPPIPSSYNEQFF. DNA for the CDR3: TGTGCCAGCTCACCACCTATACCTAGCTCCTACAATGAGCAGTTCTTC.

This clone was counted a few times. The chain has TRBV10-3 and TRBJ2-1; TRBD2 matches at 7 bases. Germline loops: CDR1 ENHRY, CDR2 SYGVKD. This CDR3 comprises 13 residues. Unmatched junction bases numbered 3, after V lost 7 bases and J lost 3 bases. CDR3 DNA sequence: TGTGCCATCAATCGGGGGGACTACAATGAGCAGTTCTTC. Translated: CAINRGDYNEQFF.

This sequence joins TRBV4-1 and TRBJ2-5; tentative D call: TRBD1 (6 bases). CDR3 size: 18 residues. V shed 0 bases and J shed 2 bases, with 19 bases lying between them. From germline, CDR1 is MGHRA and CDR2 YSYEKL. CDR3 region: CASSQEASRRTAQETQYF. The CDR3 bases are TGCGCCAGCAGCCAAGAAGCGTCGAGGAGGACAGCTCAAGAGACCCAGTACTTC.